Following are 11 T cell receptor beta chains from one sample sequenced in a study of molecular identifiers for immune sequencing clone quantification. TCRdb analysed the PCR reads with MiXCR anew, one entry per CDR3 protein. Of 100,000 or so distinct CDR3 sequences in the sample, 30% to 45% were seen once. Sequencing was performed on naive CD8+ T cells from blood, with Jurkat cell RNA spiked in. The subset was: FACS-sorted CD8+CD4-CCR7+CD45RA+ naive T cells. Source of these receptors: a human donor in good health. Some libraries in this study had Jurkat cell RNA spiked in.

This clonotype was counted at least ten times. J is TRBJ2-5 and V is TRBV6-2 or TRBV6-3, with TRBD2 as a possible D gene (6 bases). Between the trimmed V and J ends, which lost 6 bases and 6 bases, there was a span of 20 bases. This CDR3 comprises 15 residues. CDR1 and CDR2 from the germline V gene are MNHEY and SVGEGT. CDR3 coding DNA: TGTGCCAGCAGAGGAGCCGCGGGGTGGCTTCAGACCCAGTACTTC. It is translated as CASRGAAGWLQTQYF.

The V call is TRBV6-2 or TRBV6-3, the J call TRBJ2-7; D possibly corresponds to TRBD2 (6 bases). The CDR3 is made up of 15 amino acids. Trimming took off 0 bases at V and 6 bases at J, with 15 bases between the two ends. Germline V gives CDR1 MNHEY, CDR2 SVGEGT. CDR3 sequence: CASSYSGTPPSEQYF. CDR3 coding DNA: TGTGCCAGCAGTTACTCCGGGACTCCGCCCTCCGAGCAGTACTTC.

The chain couples TRBV11-2 to TRBJ2-7; no definite D call. Looked up from germline, CDR1 is SGHAT and CDR2 is FQNNGV. The CDR3 contains 13 residues. V dropped 0 bases and J dropped 4 bases, with 7 bases sitting between them. The CDR3 coding sequence is TGTGCCAGCAGCTTAGATGTGGGGTACGAGCAGTACTTC. Translating it yields CASSLDVGYEQYF.

In the case of this clonotype: A much larger clone is a single base away; this may be a read error. V usage is TRBV27 and J usage is TRBJ2-7; 9 bases match TRBD2. Germline CDR1 is MNHEY and CDR2 is SMNVEV (reference sequence). The CDR3 is 17 amino acids. Trimming cost V 1 base and J 2 bases; bases outside gene matches: 9. The CDR3 nucleotides read TGTGCCAGCAGTTTATACCCGTTTAGCGGGGGTGCCTACGAGCAGTACTTC. Translation gives CASSLYPFSGGAYEQYF.

As for this clonotype: One end of the junction varies from germline; a read error may be responsible. CDR3 nucleotides: TGCGCCTGCAGCTTGGCGCGAGGGCAAGAGACCCAGTACTTC. Translating it yields CACSLARGQETQYF. The chain carries TRBV5-1 and TRBJ2-5; possible D gene TRBD2, 5 bases. Germline V gene lookup returns CDR1 SGHRS and CDR2 YFSETQ. The CDR3 totals 14 residues.

This rearrangement joins TRBV27 to TRBJ2-6, with unresolved D. CDR3 length equals 14 residues. V lost 4 bases, J lost 2 bases, and 6 bases lay in between. In germline, CDR1 is MNHEY, CDR2 SMNVEV (reference sequence). Here the CDR3 reads CASSSAPGANVLTF. In DNA, the CDR3 is TGTGCCAGCAGTTCAGCCCCTGGGGCCAACGTCCTGACTTTC.

To note about this clonotype: The junction differs from germline at one of its ends, possibly a read error. CDR3 nucleotide sequence: TGTGCCGGCAGCGATTACGGGCTAGGCGTCGAGCAGTACTTC. Its protein is CAGSDYGLGVEQYF. V and J are TRBV28 and TRBJ2-7; no clear D gene. The length of the CDR3 is 14 residues. Germline V CDR1 and CDR2: MDHEN, SYDVKM.

Comments on this clonotype: A much larger clone differs by one base, so this may be a read error. The chain is built from TRBV6-2 or TRBV6-3 and TRBJ1-5; 8 bases align to TRBD1. The germline V gene encodes CDR1 MNHEY and CDR2 SVGEGT. The CDR3 has 14 amino acids. With 10 bases clipped from V and 6 bases from J, the junction kept 11 bases outside the gene matches. CDR3 in amino acids: CATTDRVEGQPQHF. CDR3 sequence (DNA): TGTGCCACCACGGACAGGGTTGAAGGTCAGCCCCAGCATTTT.

Points on this clonotype: Sequence at one end of the junction differs from germline and may be a read error. The rearrangement links TRBV11-3 to TRBJ2-3; weak D call: TRBD1 (6 bases). CDR3 length: 12 residues. CDR1 is SGHNT, CDR2 YENEEA, per germline. The CDR3 here is CASGLGGDTQYF. The CDR3 nucleotides read TGTGCCAGCGGCTTAGGGGGAGATACGCAGTATTTT.

In regard to this clonotype: An end of the junction differs from the germline gene, which may be a read error. The gene calls are TRBV7-9 and TRBJ2-7; D tentatively fits TRBD1 or TRBD2 (5 bases each). This CDR3 is 15 amino acids long. CDR1 is SEHNR, CDR2 FQNEAQ, per germline (reference sequence). The CDR3 DNA follows: TGTGCCAGCGGCTTAGCGATTCAGGGCTCCTACGAGCAGTACTTC. The encoded protein is CASGLAIQGSYEQYF.

This rearrangement joins TRBV28 to TRBJ1-3; D call uncertain. The germline CDR1 and CDR2 sequences are MDHEN and SYDVKM. Trimming cost V 3 bases and J 0 bases, with 9 bases left between them. The CDR3 loop spans 15 amino acids. The CDR3 loop is CASSFRGSSGNTIYF. CDR3 DNA sequence: TGTGCCAGCAGTTTTCGGGGTAGCTCTGGAAACACCATATATTTT.